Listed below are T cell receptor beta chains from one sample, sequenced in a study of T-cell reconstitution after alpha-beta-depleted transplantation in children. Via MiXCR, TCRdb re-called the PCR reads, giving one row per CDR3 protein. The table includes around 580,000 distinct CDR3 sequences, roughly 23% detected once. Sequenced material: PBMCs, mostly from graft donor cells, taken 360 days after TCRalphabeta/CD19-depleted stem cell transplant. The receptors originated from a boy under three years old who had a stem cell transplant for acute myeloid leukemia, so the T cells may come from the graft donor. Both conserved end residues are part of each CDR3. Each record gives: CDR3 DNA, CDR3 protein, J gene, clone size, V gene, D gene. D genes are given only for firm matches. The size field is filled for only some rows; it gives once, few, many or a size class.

TGTGCCAGCAGTCCCACAGGGTCGAGCATTCAGTACTTC	CASSPTGSSIQYF	TRBJ2-4	few	TRBV12-3/TRBV12-4	-
TGTGCCAGCAGCGTAGTCGGGATGGGGGAGAACACTGAAGCTTTCTTT	CASSVVGMGENTEAFF	TRBJ1-1	-	TRBV9	-
TGCAGTGCGGGGAGCGGGGGGCAGAACTACGAGCAGTACTTC	CSAGSGGQNYEQYF	TRBJ2-7	-	TRBV20-1	TRBD2
TGTGCCAGCAGTACCAGGGGGCGAGGGACCGGGGAGCTGTTTTTT	CASSTRGRGTGELFF	TRBJ2-2	-	TRBV27	TRBD1
TGTGCCAGCAGTGAGGCCCCCTTAGCGGTCCGTGAAGATACGCAGTATTTT	CASSEAPLAVREDTQYF	TRBJ2-3	-	TRBV2	-
TGTGCCACCAGCAGAGATCCGAGGGGGACGGGCAATCAGCCCCAGCATTTT	CATSRDPRGTGNQPQHF	TRBJ1-5	few	TRBV15	-
TGTGCCAGCAGCTCGGACAGGGAAGGAGAGACCCAGTACTTC	CASSSDREGETQYF	TRBJ2-5	many	TRBV7-9	TRBD1
TGTGCCAGCATGTACGCCGGCGGCACAGATACGCAGTATTTT	CASMYAGGTDTQYF	TRBJ2-3	few	TRBV6-1	-
TGCGCCAGCAGGATAGAGGGACTACACACCTACAATGAGCAGTTCTTC	CASRIEGLHTYNEQFF	TRBJ2-1	few	TRBV5-1	TRBD2
TGTGCCAGCAGCCCAGACCTAGCGGACAGCACAGATACGCAGTATTTT	CASSPDLADSTDTQYF	TRBJ2-3	-	TRBV11-3	TRBD2
TGCGCCAGCAGCTTGTACCGGGGGGTACCTTTCAATGAGCAGTTCTTC	CASSLYRGVPFNEQFF	TRBJ2-1	-	TRBV5-1	TRBD2
TGTGCCAGCAGTAACAGGGAGACGTCCACAGATACGCAGTATTTT	CASSNRETSTDTQYF	TRBJ2-3	-	TRBV7-9	-
TGTGCCACCCAGGAGCGCATCTCCTACAATGAGCAGTTCTTC	CATQERISYNEQFF	TRBJ2-1	few	TRBV10-3	-
TGTGCCAGCAGCCAAGATATCCAGAGGGAAATCATGAACACTGAAGCTTTCTTT	CASSQDIQREIMNTEAFF	TRBJ1-1	many	TRBV14	-
TGCAGTGCTAGAGATAGTGGGACAGGGGCTGGCTATGGCTACACCTTC	CSARDSGTGAGYGYTF	TRBJ1-2	many	TRBV20-1	TRBD1
TGTGCCAGCAGTTACTCTTGGTCAGGGGTGACGGATGGCTACACCTTC	CASSYSWSGVTDGYTF	TRBJ1-2	few	TRBV6-5	-
TGTGCCAGCAGTTTACTCGGGGCTAGCACAGATACGCAGTATTTT	CASSLLGASTDTQYF	TRBJ2-3	few	TRBV27	-
TGTGCCAGCAGCCGCGGAGGACGGGGCTACACCTTC	CASSRGGRGYTF	TRBJ1-2	many	TRBV12-3/TRBV12-4	-
TGCAGTGCAGAGGGGACGAACACTGAAGCTTTCTTT	CSAEGTNTEAFF	TRBJ1-1	many	TRBV20-1	-
TGTGCCATCAGCGGGGGGCCGAACACCGGGGAGCTGTTTTTT	CAISGGPNTGELFF	TRBJ2-2	many	TRBV10-3	-
TGCAGCGTTGGGACCCGACTCACCGGGGAGCTGTTTTTT	CSVGTRLTGELFF	TRBJ2-2	-	TRBV29-1	-
TGCGCCAGCAGCTTACTGACTCCGGCGGATACGCAGTATTTT	CASSLLTPADTQYF	TRBJ2-3	many	TRBV5-1	-
TGTGCCAGCAGTGATGAAAGACAGGGGCAAGAGACCCAGTACTTC	CASSDERQGQETQYF	TRBJ2-5	-	TRBV28	TRBD1
TGCAGTGTGACGAGGGTGGAGACCCAGTACTTC	CSVTRVETQYF	TRBJ2-5	few	TRBV20-1	-
TGTGCCAGCAGTTTCGACGGGACAGGGGTCAATTCACCCCTCCACTTT	CASSFDGTGVNSPLHF	TRBJ1-6	-	TRBV12-3/TRBV12-4	TRBD1
TGTGCCAGCAGTTACTCAGGGGGCAAGGAAAAACTGTTTTTT	CASSYSGGKEKLFF	TRBJ1-4	many	TRBV6-5	TRBD1
TGTGCCACCAGCAGAACAGGGGTGAACCAGCCCCAGCATTTT	CATSRTGVNQPQHF	TRBJ1-5	many	TRBV15	TRBD1
TGTGCCAGCAACCCAGGGATGGGCGCTGAAGCTTTCTTT	CASNPGMGAEAFF	TRBJ1-1	-	TRBV2	-
TGTGCCAGCAGTGAAAGTATCACTGGGGGGAACGGGGAGCTGTTTTTT	CASSESITGGNGELFF	TRBJ2-2	-	TRBV6-1	-
TGCAGTGCTACCTCACGGGATTCCCCCTACTTC	CSATSRDSPYF	TRBJ2-5	few	TRBV20-1	-
TGTGCCAGCACCTTTACTCAGGACGTGGTACGGCTGGTCACCGGGGAGCTGTTTTTT	CASTFTQDVVRLVTGELFF	TRBJ2-2	-	TRBV6-2/TRBV6-3	-
TGTGCCATCAGCCGGGATGCCAGTAAGTCCTACGAGCAGTACTTC	CAISRDASKSYEQYF	TRBJ2-7	few	TRBV10-3	-
TGTGCCAGCACCAAGCCGGTAGGACGGAAGACCGGGGAGCTGTTTTTT	CASTKPVGRKTGELFF	TRBJ2-2	many	TRBV6-5	-
TGCAGTGCTAGAGAAGGTAGCGGGGGGTACAATGAGCAGTTCTTC	CSAREGSGGYNEQFF	TRBJ2-1	-	TRBV20-1	TRBD2
TGTGCCAGCAGCCTTGGACCGGATGAAAAACTGTTTTTT	CASSLGPDEKLFF	TRBJ1-4	many	TRBV9	-
TGTGCCAGCAGCTTGGGGACACATCAAGAGACCCAGTACTTC	CASSLGTHQETQYF	TRBJ2-5	-	TRBV7-9	-
TGTGCCACCAGTGAAAGGACAGGGATAAATCAGCCCCAGCATTTT	CATSERTGINQPQHF	TRBJ1-5	many	TRBV24-1	TRBD1
TGCAGTGCTAGAGATCACGCAGGGGGCGCAGGCTATGAGCAGTTCTTC	CSARDHAGGAGYEQFF	TRBJ2-1	many	TRBV20-1	TRBD1
TGTGCCAGCAGTTACAGGAGGTCGGGGGATACGCAGTATTTT	CASSYRRSGDTQYF	TRBJ2-3	many	TRBV6-2/TRBV6-3	-
TGCAGTGCGGGGACCGGGACTAGAAGCTACAATGAGCAGTTCTTC	CSAGTGTRSYNEQFF	TRBJ2-1	few	TRBV20-1	TRBD2
TGTGCCATCAGTGAGTATGATGGCTACACCTTC	CAISEYDGYTF	TRBJ1-2	-	TRBV10-3	-
TGTGCCAGCTCCCCCTTCAGGAGCATCCTGAGTAGCTCCTACGAGCAGTACTTC	CASSPFRSILSSSYEQYF	TRBJ2-7	many	TRBV11-2	-
TGTGCCATCGGGCCCACGGGGGGCTCGAGCTACACCTTC	CAIGPTGGSSYTF	TRBJ1-2	-	TRBV10-3	-
TGCAGTGCTGATCGGGACAGGGTCGAGACCCAGTACTTC	CSADRDRVETQYF	TRBJ2-5	-	TRBV20-1	TRBD1
TGCGCCAGCAGTGAGATAGCGGGGGGGCCGCTCAATGAGCAGTTCTTC	CASSEIAGGPLNEQFF	TRBJ2-1	few	TRBV10-1	TRBD2
TGCAGCGTTGATACAGGGACTGTGGATGGCTACACCTTC	CSVDTGTVDGYTF	TRBJ1-2	few	TRBV29-1	-
TGTGCCAGCAGTTTAGGTTTTCAGGGAGCTTTCTTT	CASSLGFQGAFF	TRBJ1-1	-	TRBV12-3/TRBV12-4	-
TGTGCCAGCAGCGCTACAGGGAACCTAGCCAAAAACATTCAGTACTTC	CASSATGNLAKNIQYF	TRBJ2-4	many	TRBV9	-
TGTGCCAGCAGTCCCGTACTAACGGGGGAAAAACTGTTTTTT	CASSPVLTGEKLFF	TRBJ1-4	-	TRBV28	-
TGTGCCAGCCTACCAGGCGGGGGAAGCACCGGGGAGCTGTTTTTT	CASLPGGGSTGELFF	TRBJ2-2	few	TRBV12-3/TRBV12-4	TRBD2
TGCAGTGCTTTGGGACAGCGCACAGATACGCAGTATTTT	CSALGQRTDTQYF	TRBJ2-3	many	TRBV20-1	TRBD1
TGTGCCAGCAGTCAAATACCGACAGGCATGAACACTGAAGCTTTCTTT	CASSQIPTGMNTEAFF	TRBJ1-1	few	TRBV6-1	-
TGCAGCGTTGAAGATAGTCGGGGTTTGGGCTACACCTTC	CSVEDSRGLGYTF	TRBJ1-2	few	TRBV29-1	-